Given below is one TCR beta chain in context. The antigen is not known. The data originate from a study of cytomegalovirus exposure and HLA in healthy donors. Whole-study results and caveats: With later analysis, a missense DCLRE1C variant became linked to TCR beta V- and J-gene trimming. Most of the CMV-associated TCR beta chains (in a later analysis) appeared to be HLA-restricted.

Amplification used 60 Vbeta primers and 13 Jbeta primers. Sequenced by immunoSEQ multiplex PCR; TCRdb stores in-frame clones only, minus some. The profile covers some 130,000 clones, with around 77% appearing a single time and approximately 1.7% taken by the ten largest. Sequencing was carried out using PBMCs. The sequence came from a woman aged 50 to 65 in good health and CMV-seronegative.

The CDR3 DNA reads TGTGCCAGCAGCTTACAATCTCTTCTAGCGGGAGGATTTAAAAACATTCAGTACTTC. It encodes CASSLQSLLAGGFKNIQYF. This chain joins TRBV5-6 and TRBJ2-4; TRBD2 matches at 11 bases. The CDR3 runs to 19 residues. J gave up 4 bases and V 2 bases, and 14 bases lay outside the gene matches. Germline loops: CDR1 SGHDT, CDR2 YYEEEE.